Following are 22 T cell receptor beta chains from one sample sequenced in a study of shared clonotypes between healthy human individuals. Measured with immunoSEQ multiplex PCR; TCRdb has only the in-frame clones, and not every one. The sample has about a million clones, 60% to 80% seen once. The sample was memory CD4+ T cells from PBMCs. Stated subset: CD45RA-negative fraction. Every receptor here comes from a man between 18 and 29 years old in good health. Some clones in this sample may be carry-over from other donors' samples.

V usage is TRBV4-2 and J usage is TRBJ1-4, with a weak D call TRBD1 (6 bases). The CDR3 has 15 amino acids. Trimming took off 1 base at V and 0 bases at J, with 6 bases between the two ends. Germline V gives CDR1 LGHNA, CDR2 YNFKEQ. The CDR3 spells CASSQAGATNEKLFF. CDR3 sequence (DNA): TGTGCCAGCAGCCAAGCAGGGGCAACTAATGAAAAACTGTTTTTT.

In its sample, this clone was seen a few times. This sequence joins TRBV7-2 and TRBJ1-1; no firm D call. V lost 2 bases to trimming and J lost 0 bases, with 7 bases between them. Germline V gene data show CDR1 as SGHTA and CDR2 as FQGNSA. The CDR3 contains 14 residues. CDR3 in amino acids: CASSLYGVNTEAFF. CDR3 nucleotide sequence: TGTGCCAGCAGCTTATACGGAGTGAACACTGAAGCTTTCTTT.

The chain has TRBV7-3 and TRBJ2-5; a weak D match, TRBD1 (6 bases). The germline V and J ends were trimmed by 5 bases and 0 bases, with 10 bases remaining between them. The CDR3 contains 14 residues. Germline V gives CDR1 SGHTA, CDR2 FQGTGA. The DNA for the CDR3 is TGTGCCAGCAGCGCGACAGGCAACCAAGAGACCCAGTACTTC. This gives the protein CASSATGNQETQYF.

The chain has TRBV7-9 and TRBJ2-7; 11 positions match TRBD1. V gave up 5 bases and J gave up 2 bases; unmatched junction bases: 5. Per the germline V gene, CDR1 is SEHNR and CDR2 is FQNEAQ (reference sequence). There are 15 residues in the CDR3. The CDR3 reads CASSPLGQGAYEQYF. CDR3 sequence (DNA): TGTGCCAGCAGCCCCCTGGGACAGGGGGCCTACGAGCAGTACTTC.

J is TRBJ1-1 and V is TRBV7-9; D call uncertain. The CDR3 length is 17 residues. The germline V gene has CDR1 SEHNR and CDR2 FQNEAQ (reference sequence). V was shortened by 6 bases and J by 1 base, with 21 bases between the two germline ends. In nucleotides, the CDR3 is TGTGCCAGCAGTTTATCCTCCTTACTTCAGGAGAACACTGAAGCTTTCTTT. As protein: CASSLSSLLQENTEAFF. Variable domain in full (rest from reference TRBV7-9 and TRBJ1-1): DTGVSQNPRHKITKRGQNVTFRCDPISEHNRLYWYRQTLGQGPEFLTYFQNEAQLEKSRLLSDRFSAERPKGSFSTLEIQRTEQGDSAMYLCASSLSSLLQENTEAFFGQGTRLTVV.

V usage is TRBV11-3 and J usage is TRBJ2-7, with D perhaps matching TRBD1 (6 bases). The CDR3 runs 13 residues. V lost 5 bases to trimming and J lost 6 bases, with 14 bases between them. Germline CDR1 SGHNT, CDR2 YENEEA. The CDR3 coding sequence is TGTGCCAGCAGCCAGGAGGCAGGGGCCGAGCAGTACTTC. Translated: CASSQEAGAEQYF.

This clone was observed a handful of times. The chain uses TRBV15 and TRBJ2-5, with 15 bases identical to TRBD2. The germline V gene has CDR1 LNHNV and CDR2 YYDKDF (reference sequence). The length of the CDR3 is 17 residues. V was clipped by 5 bases and J by 5 bases; unmatched bases: 9. CDR3 amino acids: CATSSGLAGGPRETQYF. The CDR3 DNA sequence: TGTGCCACCAGCTCAGGACTAGCGGGAGGGCCAAGGGAGACCCAGTACTTC.

The chain combines TRBV5-1 with TRBJ2-7; 7 nucleotides align to TRBD1. V dropped 4 bases and J dropped 7; count of bases not matched to a gene: 8. Germline values: CDR1 SGHRS, CDR2 YFSETQ. This CDR3 spans 13 amino acids. The CDR3 sequence is CASSRLGTAEQYF. The CDR3 DNA reads TGCGCCAGCAGCCGTCTAGGGACAGCGGAGCAGTACTTC.

The chain uses TRBV11-1 and TRBJ2-1; 7 nucleotides agree with TRBD1. From germline, CDR1 is SGHAT and CDR2 FQDESV (reference sequence). V shed 4 bases, J shed 13 bases, and the junction held 10 bases outside the gene matches. The length of the CDR3 is 13 residues. CDR3 residues: CASSSGMWDSQFF. CDR3 nucleotides: TGTGCCAGCAGCTCCGGAATGTGGGACAGTCAGTTCTTC.

The chain uses TRBV5-1 and TRBJ2-1, with a weak D call TRBD2 (5 bases). CDR3 length: 14 residues. The germline V gene encodes CDR1 SGHRS and CDR2 YFSETQ. V gave up 0 bases and J gave up 3 bases, with 7 bases separating them. This CDR3 reads CASSLASFYNEQFF. CDR3 coding DNA: TGCGCCAGCAGCTTGGCTAGCTTCTACAATGAGCAGTTCTTC.

The chain is built from TRBV18 and TRBJ2-3, with D maybe TRBD2 (5 bases). This CDR3 contains 16 residues. V lost 3 bases and J 2 bases, leaving 15 bases between the germline ends. The V gene's germline CDR1 is KGHSH and CDR2 LQKENI. In DNA, the CDR3 is TGTGCCAGCTCACCGCGGCGGACTGGGCCCACAGATACGCAGTATTTT. Translating it yields CASSPRRTGPTDTQYF.

A single count supports this clone. The V and J genes are TRBV2 and TRBJ2-2; the D is unclear. The length of the CDR3 is 16 residues. The V end lost 0 bases, the J end lost 0 bases, and 8 bases lay between the germline ends. Per the germline V gene, CDR1 is SNHLY and CDR2 is FYNNEI. The CDR3 protein is CASSEAYRANTGELFF. The CDR3 DNA sequence: TGTGCCAGCAGTGAAGCTTACCGCGCGAACACCGGGGAGCTGTTTTTT.

The chain employs TRBV16 and TRBJ2-3; D not certain. V gave up 2 bases and J gave up 6 bases, with 9 bases separating them. Germline V lookup: CDR1 KGHSY, CDR2 FQNENV. The CDR3 consists of 13 residues. In nucleotides, the CDR3 is TGTGCCAGCAGCCAAAGGGCTTGGGATACGCAGTATTTT. It codes for CASSQRAWDTQYF.

J is TRBJ2-3 and V is TRBV11-2; D is unclear. The CDR3 runs to 15 residues. Trimming removed 5 bases at V and 1 base at J, with 13 bases between. Germline CDR1 is SGHAT and CDR2 is FQNNGV. The CDR3 bases are TGTGCCAGCAGCCTACAACCCAGAGGCACAGATACGCAGTATTTT. Protein product: CASSLQPRGTDTQYF. The whole variable domain, remainder taken from reference TRBV11-2 and TRBJ2-3, is EAGVAQSPRYKIIEKRQSVAFWCNPISGHATLYWYQQILGQGPKLLIQFQNNGVVDDSQLPKDRFSAERLKGVDSTLKIQPAKLEDSAVYLCASSLQPRGTDTQYFGPGTRLTVL.

With respect to this clone: Other DNA sequences in this sample translate to the same CDR3. The chain has TRBV10-3 and TRBJ1-1; possible D gene TRBD1, 5 bases. The CDR3 is 13 amino acids. The V gene's germline CDR1 is ENHRY and CDR2 SYGVKD. The V and J ends lost 6 bases and 0 bases respectively, with 8 bases between them. This chain's CDR3 is CAISQGLNTEAFF. CDR3 nucleotides: TGTGCCATCAGCCAGGGACTGAACACTGAAGCTTTCTTT.

This clone was picked up one time. The chain employs TRBV5-1 and TRBJ2-7, with D tentatively TRBD1 (6 bases). The germline V gene encodes CDR1 SGHRS and CDR2 YFSETQ. The CDR3 length is 14 residues. Between the trimmed V and J ends, which lost 4 bases and 2 bases, there was a span of 13 bases. As DNA, the CDR3 is TGCGCCAGCAGCCCTAACACAGGGACCTACGAGCAGTACTTC. Translated, it gives CASSPNTGTYEQYF.

The V and J genes are TRBV28 and TRBJ2-1, with 8 positions matching TRBD2. V was clipped by 7 bases and J by 2 bases; unmatched bases: 7. The length of the CDR3 is 15 residues. In germline, CDR1 is MDHEN, CDR2 SYDVKM. The CDR3 DNA sequence: TGTGCCAGCAAGAATCGCGGGAGGACCTACAATGAGCAGTTCTTC. Amino acid sequence: CASKNRGRTYNEQFF.

This chain uses TRBV28 with TRBJ1-6; perhaps TRBD1 as D (5 bases). The CDR3 sequence is 14 residues long. Per germline, CDR1 MDHEN and CDR2 SYDVKM. The V and J ends lost 4 bases and 13 bases respectively, with 17 bases between them. The CDR3 region is CASSSSGLVKPLHF. As DNA, the CDR3 is TGTGCCAGCAGTTCCTCGGGACTGGTAAAGCCCCTCCACTTT.

CDR3 DNA sequence: TGTGCCAGCAGGAAACTATCTGGGGCCAACGTCCTGACTTTC. Residues: CASRKLSGANVLTF. V gene TRBV28 combines with J gene TRBJ2-6; D is ambiguous. The CDR3 runs to 14 residues. Trimming took off 6 bases at V and 1 base at J, with 7 bases between the two ends. Germline V gene sequence: CDR1 MDHEN, CDR2 SYDVKM.

This sequence joins TRBV5-4 and TRBJ2-7; maybe TRBD1 (5 bases). The V end was cut by 4 bases, the J end by 6 bases, with 17 bases between. The CDR3 is 14 residues long. The V gene's germline CDR1 is SGHNT and CDR2 YYREEE (reference sequence). CDR3 sequence reads: CASSLETGRGEQYF. CDR3 nucleotide sequence: TGTGCCAGCAGCCTAGAGACTGGAAGGGGCGAGCAGTACTTC. The full variable domain, completed using reference TRBV5-4 and TRBJ2-7, is ETGVTQSPTHLIKTRGQQVTLRCSSQSGHNTVSWYQQALGQGPQFIFQYYREEENGRGNFPPRFSGLQFPNYSSELNVNALELDDSALYLCASSLETGRGEQYFGPGTRLTVT.

The CDR3 loop reads CASSSGTAQETQYF. As DNA, the CDR3 is TGCGCCAGCAGCTCCGGGACAGCGCAAGAGACCCAGTACTTC. The chain uses TRBV5-1 and TRBJ2-5; 7 positions match TRBD1. Trimming at V came to 3 bases and at J to 2 bases, leaving 4 bases not matched to a gene. The CDR3 length is 14 residues. CDR1 is SGHRS, CDR2 YFSETQ, per germline.

This chain links TRBV9 with TRBJ2-5; TRBD1 is a possible D gene (6 bases). The CDR3 spans 14 residues. Looked up from germline, CDR1 is SGDLS and CDR2 is YYNGEE. The ends were cut back, 0 bases at V and 5 bases at J, with 11 bases in the middle. Here the CDR3 DNA reads TGTGCCAGCAGCGTAGAGGGGGTCCGGGAGACCCAGTACTTC. Translating it yields CASSVEGVRETQYF.